This T cell receptor (beta chain) was recovered during a study of human T cells and chemical hapten exposure. Turning to the study itself: Sensitization involved placing 2% DPC onto a roughly 2 cm by roughly 2 cm region of upper inner arm skin. Yields of TCR per sample differed, chiefly owing to small differences in pooled library volume.

Trimming left V 4 bases short and J 0 bases short, with 13 bases between. This CDR3 is built from 15 residues. CDR1 SGHDT and CDR2 YYEEEE come from the germline V gene. This clonotype has just a few counts. In the original processing: Sample TCR counts, which ranged from roughly 20,000 to 690,600, had a median of 95,638. TCRdb re-analysed the RACE reads in MiXCR, keeping a single row per CDR3 protein. TCRdb, rather than the study authors, made the V and J calls. The sample has about 140,000 distinct CDR3 sequences; around 11% are singletons. Time point denoted: patch test 2, 6 weeks after DPC sensitization. Documented treatment: therapeutic diphenylcyclopropenone sensitization with weekly scalp DPC.

The chain recombines TRBV5-6 with TRBJ2-5, with D maybe TRBD2 (5 bases). This TCR came from a woman aged 45-65 years with alopecia areata. Some clones in this sample may be carry-over from other donors' samples. The source material was whole blood, sampled in connection with sensitization to the hapten diphenylcyclopropenone (DPC). The CDR3 sequence: CASSLSGLNQETQYF. CDR3 DNA: TGTGCCAGCAGCCTCAGCGGATTAAACCAAGAGACCCAGTACTTC.